A single sample is the source of the 30 T cell receptor beta chains below, sequenced in a study of CD8+CD57+ T cells in acquired aplastic anemia. Investigators profiled TCR beta VDJ and CDR3 from genomic DNA template. In TCRdb, the reads were re-called with MiXCR into one record per CDR3 protein. The sample contains some 160,000 distinct CDR3 sequences, about 50% of which appear only once. Patients chosen for sequencing had CD8+CD57+ cells that had expanded, as shown by flow cytometry. Sequencing was carried out using sorted CD4+, CD8+, or CD8+CD57+ T cells (not recorded which) from PBMCs. The receptors originated from a human donor with aplastic anemia.

Turning to this clonotype: With a much larger clone just one base away, this may be a read error. The J gene is TRBJ2-3, the V gene TRBV4-2, with 9 bases lining up with TRBD2. The germline gives CDR1 LGHNA, CDR2 YNFKEQ. Trimming cost V 4 bases and J 3 bases; bases outside gene matches: 20. There are 20 residues in the CDR3. This CDR3 is CASSLSPLRLAATSTDTQYF. CDR3 sequence (DNA): TGTGCCAGCAGCCTTAGTCCTCTAAGACTAGCGGCCACTTCGACAGATACGCAGTATTTT.

This clonotype occurred many times. The chain employs TRBV4-3 and TRBJ2-5; the D is unclear. V was pared by 0 bases and J by 3 bases, with 8 bases between. Germline CDR1 is LGHNA and CDR2 is YSLEER. The CDR3 has 14 amino acids. The CDR3 sequence: CASSQDRGKETQYF. CDR3 nucleotides: TGCGCCAGCAGCCAAGATCGCGGAAAAGAGACCCAGTACTTC.

Many counts were recorded for this clonotype. The V and J genes are TRBV20-1 and TRBJ2-7, with TRBD1 identical over 8 bases. The CDR3 is 15 residues long. Looked up from germline, CDR1 is DFQATT and CDR2 is SNEGSKA (reference sequence). The ends lost 1 base at V and 5 bases at J; junction bases unmatched: 10. The CDR3 sequence is CSARGLGQGLDEQYF. The CDR3 DNA reads TGCAGTGCTAGAGGCCTCGGACAGGGCCTGGACGAGCAGTACTTC.

On this clonotype itself: This may be a read error, as it is one base from a much larger clone. The J gene is TRBJ1-5, the V gene TRBV10-2; D not certain. The CDR3 spans 13 residues. Germline CDR1 reads WSHSY; CDR2 reads SAAADI. The CDR3: CVGSEAANQPQHF. Here the CDR3 DNA reads TGCGTCGGCAGTGAGGCGGCAAATCAGCCCCAGCATTTT.

The chain has TRBV10-3 and TRBJ2-3; unclear D gene. V was shortened by 7 bases and J by 0 bases, with 8 bases between the two germline ends. Germline lookup yields CDR1 ENHRY and CDR2 SYGVKD. CDR3 length equals 13 residues. The CDR3 region has the DNA TGTGCCATCAAAGCCTCTAGCACAGATACGCAGTATTTT. Translated: CAIKASSTDTQYF.

This chain joins TRBV9 and TRBJ1-1; no firm D call. This CDR3 is 12 amino acids long. Looked up from germline, CDR1 is SGDLS and CDR2 is YYNGEE. The V gene lost 1 base and the J gene lost 6 bases, with 7 bases spanning the gap. CDR3 residues: CASSVRRSEAFF. CDR3 coding DNA: TGTGCCAGCAGCGTAAGGCGGTCTGAAGCTTTCTTT.

The J gene is TRBJ2-7, the V gene TRBV5-1; the match to TRBD2 covers 11 bases. CDR3 length: 16 amino acids. Germline V gives CDR1 SGHRS, CDR2 YFSETQ. The ends lost 0 bases at V and 7 bases at J; junction bases unmatched: 9. CDR3 residues: CASSLDLAGGPGEQYF. For the CDR3, the DNA is TGCGCCAGCAGCTTGGACTTAGCGGGAGGGCCAGGTGAGCAGTACTTC.

There are a few counts of this clonotype. The V call is TRBV7-3, the J call TRBJ1-1; weak D call: TRBD1 (5 bases). The germline V and J ends were trimmed by 7 bases and 4 bases, with 16 bases remaining between them. The CDR3 sequence is 14 residues long. In germline, CDR1 is SGHTA, CDR2 FQGTGA. The CDR3 nucleotides read TGTGCCAGCATCCCCCGGGGCACCTCCACTGAAGCTTTCTTT. Its protein is CASIPRGTSTEAFF.

The sample holds a few counts of this clonotype. One end of the junction fails to match germline, which may point to a read error. This chain links TRBV27 with TRBJ2-3; 15 nucleotides match TRBD2. The CDR3 loop spans 13 amino acids. Per germline, CDR1 MNHEY and CDR2 SMNVEV (reference sequence). The CDR3 region is CASSFRTSGRALF. In nucleotides, the CDR3 is TGTGCCAGCAGTTTCAGGACTAGCGGGAGGGCACTCTTT.

The rearrangement joins TRBV20-1 to TRBJ2-7; 7 positions match TRBD1. CDR3 size: 14 residues. The germline gives CDR1 DFQATT, CDR2 SNEGSKA (reference sequence). Losses at the gene ends were 2 bases for V and 5 bases for J; bases not matched to a gene: 9. DNA of the CDR3: TGCAGTGCTAGACCCGACAGGGTGGTACACGAGCAGTACTTC. It specifies CSARPDRVVHEQYF.

This rearrangement joins TRBV29-1 to TRBJ2-7; the D gene is possibly TRBD1 (6 bases). Trimming took off 4 bases at V and 0 bases at J, with 16 bases between the two ends. CDR1 and CDR2 (germline): SQVTM, ANQGSEA. The CDR3 runs to 15 residues. CDR3 bases: TGCAGCGTTGTTACACGGACAGAGAGCTCCTACGAGCAGTACGTC. Translation: CSVVTRTESSYEQYV.

J is TRBJ2-1 and V is TRBV29-1; TRBD1 aligns across 9 bases. CDR1 is SQVTM, CDR2 ANQGSEA, per germline. With V trimmed by 6 bases and J by 4 bases, 4 bases remained unmatched. There are 13 residues in the CDR3. The CDR3 reads CSVRQGDYNEQFF. CDR3 nucleotide sequence: TGCAGCGTGCGACAGGGGGATTACAATGAGCAGTTCTTC.

This clonotype was observed a handful of times. Here the CDR3 DNA reads TGCGCCAGCAGGATGACAGAAGAAGCTTTCTTT. It is translated as CASRMTEEAFF. The chain has TRBV5-1 and TRBJ1-1, with D possibly TRBD1 on 5 matching bases. Trimming stripped 5 bases from V and 8 bases from J, with 10 bases between. The CDR3 has 11 amino acids. Germline CDR1 and CDR2: SGHRS and YFSETQ. Using reference TRBV5-1 and TRBJ1-1 for the parts outside the CDR3, the full variable domain is KAGVTQTPRYLIKTRGQQVTLSCSPISGHRSVSWYQQTPGQGLQFLFEYFSETQRNKGNFPGRFSGRQFSNSRSEMNVSTLELGDSALYLCASRMTEEAFFGQGTRLTVV.

About this clonotype: At one of its ends the junction is not consistent with the germline gene, which may arise from a read error. V is TRBV10-3 and J is TRBJ1-1; 7 bases map to TRBD1. This CDR3 has 11 amino acids. Germline CDR1 and CDR2: ENHRY and SYGVKD. The CDR3 protein is CALQGSPEASF. CDR3 nucleotides: TGTGCCCTACAGGGGAGCCCTGAAGCTTCCTTT.

V gene TRBV19 combines with J gene TRBJ1-2, with 7 bases fitting TRBD1. CDR1 LNHDA and CDR2 SQIVND come from the germline V gene (reference sequence). The CDR3 has 13 amino acids. V shed 7 bases and J 8 bases; nucleotides not matched to a gene: 10. CDR3 residues: CASNDREMEGYTF. CDR3 nucleotides: TGTGCCAGTAATGACAGGGAAATGGAGGGCTACACCTTC.

Notes on this clonotype: Relative to the germline gene, one junction end is altered; a read error may explain this. The chain has TRBV7-2 and TRBJ1-2, with D perhaps matching TRBD1 (6 bases). Germline V gene lookup returns CDR1 SGHTA and CDR2 FQGNSA. This CDR3 has 11 amino acids. The CDR3 loop reads CASSFEGQTIF. The CDR3 coding sequence is TGTGCCAGCAGCTTCGAGGGACAAACCATCTTC. The full variable domain, in which reference TRBV7-2 and TRBJ1-2 provide the parts outside the CDR3, is GAGVSQSPSNKVTEKGKDVELRCDPISGHTALYWYRQSLGQGLEFLIYFQGNSAPDKSGLPSDRFSAERTGGSVSTLTIQRTQQEDSAVYLCASSFEGQTIFGSGTRLTVV.

The chain employs TRBV19 and TRBJ2-4; 7 bases agree with TRBD2. CDR1 and CDR2 (germline): LNHDA, SQIVND (reference sequence). J lost 2 bases, V lost 3 bases, and 7 bases had no gene match. The CDR3 spans 16 residues. The DNA of the CDR3 is TGTGCCAGTAGTATTAGGCTAGCGGCAACCAAAAACATTCAGTACTTC. Translation: CASSIRLAATKNIQYF.

The J gene is TRBJ2-7, the V gene TRBV11-1, with TRBD2 identical over 10 bases. Per the germline V gene, CDR1 is SGHAT and CDR2 is FQDESV (reference sequence). The V and J ends lost 4 bases and 4 bases, in that order; junction bases with no gene match: 10. The CDR3 contains 16 residues. DNA for the CDR3: TGTGCCAGCAGCTCCCACGGGCTAGCGGGAGAATACGAGCAGTACTTC. Its translation: CASSSHGLAGEYEQYF.

This clonotype was seen once. The chain links TRBV5-4 to TRBJ1-6; D unclear. The germline V and J ends were trimmed by 3 bases and 7 bases, with 11 bases remaining between them. Per germline, CDR1 SGHNT and CDR2 YYREEE (reference sequence). The CDR3 loop spans 14 amino acids. This chain's CDR3 is CASSSVGLNSPLHF. The CDR3 DNA reads TGTGCCAGCAGCTCGGTCGGCCTGAATTCACCCCTCCACTTT.

Ten or more counts support this clonotype. The chain has TRBV4-1 and TRBJ2-1; TRBD2 aligns across 11 bases. The CDR3 runs to 17 residues. Germline V gene sequence: CDR1 MGHRA, CDR2 YSYEKL. V dropped 0 bases and J dropped 4; count of bases not matched to a gene: 5. The CDR3 sequence is CASSQEHGTSGYNEQFF. The DNA for the CDR3 is TGCGCCAGCAGCCAAGAACACGGGACTAGCGGTTACAATGAGCAGTTCTTC.

CDR3 nucleotide sequence: TGTGCCACCAAGCTGACGGTTAACAATGAGCAGTTCTTC. This encodes CATKLTVNNEQFF. The chain carries TRBV7-2 and TRBJ2-1, with D uncertain. V lost 10 bases and J lost 5, with 15 bases in between. The length of the CDR3 is 13 residues. Germline CDR1 SGHTA, CDR2 FQGNSA. Drawing the rest from reference TRBV7-2 and TRBJ2-1, the complete variable domain is GAGVSQSPSNKVTEKGKDVELRCDPISGHTALYWYRQSLGQGLEFLIYFQGNSAPDKSGLPSDRFSAERTGGSVSTLTIQRTQQEDSAVYLCATKLTVNNEQFFGPGTRLTVL.

This clonotype came up many times. This chain joins TRBV20-1 and TRBJ2-7; D ambiguous. V was shortened by 1 base and J by 5 bases, with 18 bases between the two germline ends. Germline-derived CDR1 and CDR2 are DFQATT and SNEGSKA (reference sequence). The CDR3 has 15 amino acids. This CDR3 is CSARVGPFIAHEQYF. CDR3 in DNA: TGCAGTGCTAGAGTAGGTCCATTCATCGCCCACGAGCAGTACTTC.

The table lists this clonotype with many counts. This chain links TRBV7-6 with TRBJ1-1; possible D gene TRBD1, 6 bases. The CDR3 runs to 16 residues. The V and J ends lost 0 bases and 2 bases respectively, with 13 bases between them. The germline V gene has CDR1 SGHVS and CDR2 FNYEAQ. CDR3 DNA sequence: TGTGCCAGCAGCTTAGCGGGGGGCACATTAAACACTGAAGCTTTCTTT. Protein sequence: CASSLAGGTLNTEAFF.

In its sample, this clonotype was seen many times. The gene calls are TRBV5-1 and TRBJ2-2; no definite D call. This CDR3 spans 12 amino acids. Germline V gene sequence: CDR1 SGHRS, CDR2 YFSETQ. Trimming pared 0 bases from V and 9 bases from J, leaving 6 bases between. CDR3: CASSLGVRELFF. The DNA for the CDR3 is TGCGCCAGCAGCTTGGGGGTCCGGGAGCTGTTTTTT. Based on the CDR3 plus reference TRBV5-1 and TRBJ2-2, the full variable domain is KAGVTQTPRYLIKTRGQQVTLSCSPISGHRSVSWYQQTPGQGLQFLFEYFSETQRNKGNFPGRFSGRQFSNSRSEMNVSTLELGDSALYLCASSLGVRELFFGEGSRLTVL.

The J gene is TRBJ1-1, the V gene TRBV29-1, with D tentatively TRBD1 (5 bases). Germline assignment: CDR1 SQVTM and CDR2 ANQGSEA. The CDR3 length is 13 residues. V was trimmed by 4 bases and J by 3 bases, leaving 12 bases between them. The CDR3 DNA reads as TGCAGCGTTGCGGGGGGTACGCACACTGAAGCTTTCTTT. The encoded protein is CSVAGGTHTEAFF.

The V call is TRBV10-2, the J call TRBJ1-1; a weak D match, TRBD1 (5 bases). CDR3 length equals 14 residues. Per germline, CDR1 WSHSY and CDR2 SAAADI. V was trimmed by 6 bases and J by 1 base, leaving 12 bases between them. The CDR3 DNA sequence: TGCGCCAGCAGAACCTCAGGGACGAACACTGAAGCTTTCTTT. Protein: CASRTSGTNTEAFF.

This clonotype was counted ten times or more. This CDR3 reads CASSHGTDEYF. The CDR3 coding sequence is TGTGCCAGCAGTCACGGGACGGATGAGTACTTC. V usage is TRBV27 and J usage is TRBJ2-5; D may be TRBD1 or TRBD2 (5 bases each). The CDR3 loop spans 11 amino acids. V gave up 5 bases and J gave up 12 bases, with 13 bases separating them. CDR1 and CDR2 (germline): MNHEY, SMNVEV (reference sequence).

Of note for this clonotype: A clone one base away is much larger, so this may be a read error. The rearrangement uses TRBV6-1 and TRBJ2-5, with D maybe TRBD1 (5 bases). The end of the DNA aligns better with TRBJ2-1, so the J call may be wrong. The CDR3 sequence is 14 residues long. The germline V gene encodes CDR1 MNHNS and CDR2 SASEGT. DNA of the CDR3: TGTGCCAGCAGTGCTCAGGGAACCTACCATGAGCAGTTCTTC. Its protein product is CASSAQGTYHEQFF.

This clonotype occurred many times. CDR3 DNA sequence: TGTGCCAGTAGTTTCCGGACAGTGAACACTGAAGCTTTCTTT. This translates into CASSFRTVNTEAFF. The rearrangement links TRBV19 to TRBJ1-1, with D maybe TRBD1 (6 bases). The CDR3 runs to 14 residues. V lost 5 bases to trimming and J lost 0 bases, with 10 bases between them. The germline CDR1 and CDR2 sequences are LNHDA and SQIVND (reference sequence).

The chain is built from TRBV19 and TRBJ1-4; D call uncertain. The V end lost 7 bases, the J end lost 0 bases, and 21 bases lay between the germline ends. The length of the CDR3 is 18 residues. Germline CDR1 is LNHDA and CDR2 is SQIVND (reference sequence). In DNA form, the CDR3 reads TGTGCCAGTATTCTCGAGACGGACGGAATACCAACTAATGAAAAACTGTTTTTT. Residues: CASILETDGIPTNEKLFF.